This T cell receptor (beta chain) was captured by sequencing in a study of shared clonotypes between healthy human individuals. The overall study: Donor ages ranged 18 to 49 years: a couple of women, a few men.

Study-wide results and caveats: Several donors held about 4.5% of naive CD4 clonotypes in common.

How the authors handled the data: Without quality scores, immunoSEQ junctional reads could not be filtered like full-length reads. The data were produced by immunoSEQ multiplex PCR, yet TCRdb's version contains in-frame clones alone and is incomplete. That table furnishes V, J and clone size, whereas the DNA furnished D and trimming. The sample has more than 2,000,000 clones, roughly nine tenths seen once. Turning to this clone: What it recognizes is unknown.

The clonotype was recovered from a man aged 18 to 35 in good health. The sample comprised naive CD4+ T cells sorted from blood. The sample's subset: CD45RA+ positively selected.

CDR3 loop: CASSLGGAYTGANVLTF. The CDR3 DNA is TGTGCCAGCAGCTTGGGGGGCGCATATACTGGGGCCAACGTCCTGACTTTC. V gene TRBV5-6 combines with J gene TRBJ2-6; D is possibly TRBD1 (5 bases). This CDR3 comprises 17 residues. Germline CDR1 reads SGHDT; CDR2 reads YYEEEE. Trimming pared 0 bases from V and 2 bases from J, leaving 12 bases between.